One T cell receptor (beta chain) is described in this entry. Its specificity is not known. Data came from immunoSEQ multiplex PCR; TCRdb stores just in-frame clones and leaves some out. The sample holds some 200,000 clones, 84% seen once. The CDR3 extends over 13 amino acids. V was clipped by 8 bases and J by 2 bases; unmatched bases: 5. Germline-derived CDR1 and CDR2 are LNHDA and SQIVND (reference sequence). This specimen belongs to a study of cytomegalovirus exposure and HLA in healthy donors. About the research overall: The approximately 120 validation repertoires were produced on the same platform as the 550 to 750 repertoires of the first cohort. This was reported in a later analysis.

Regarding the study as a whole: In vitro experiments confirmed that a few CMV-associated chains were specific for CMV antigens. Investigators reported 150 to 200 TCR beta chains as tied to cytomegalovirus. According to reports, the classifier identified cytomegalovirus status with high specificity and sensitivity.

This TCR derives from a woman in her thirties in good health and CMV-seropositive. Sequencing was performed on PBMCs. The chain couples TRBV19 to TRBJ2-7, with 8 bases matching TRBD1. For the CDR3, the DNA is TGTGCCAGTGGACAGGGTGGAACCTACGAGCAGTACTTC. Translated: CASGQGGTYEQYF.